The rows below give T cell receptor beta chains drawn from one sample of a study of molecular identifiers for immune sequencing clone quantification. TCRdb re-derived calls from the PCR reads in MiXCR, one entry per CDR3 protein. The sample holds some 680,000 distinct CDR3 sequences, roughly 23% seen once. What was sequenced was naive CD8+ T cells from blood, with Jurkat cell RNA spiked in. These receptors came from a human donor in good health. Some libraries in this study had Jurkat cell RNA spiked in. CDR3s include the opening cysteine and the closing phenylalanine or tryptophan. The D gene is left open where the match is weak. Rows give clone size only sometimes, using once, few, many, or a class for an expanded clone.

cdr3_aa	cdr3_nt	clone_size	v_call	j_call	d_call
CASSLGARQGTDTQYF	TGTGCCAGCAGTTTAGGGGCGAGACAGGGTACAGATACGCAGTATTTT	-	TRBV27	TRBJ2-3	TRBD1
CASSFTLNTEAFF	TGTGCCAGCAGCTTCACCCTGAACACTGAAGCTTTCTTT	-	TRBV27	TRBJ1-1	-
CASSQSSGTGGINYNQPQHF	TGCGCCAGCAGTCAATCTAGCGGGACAGGGGGCATTAATTACAATCAGCCCCAGCATTTT	-	TRBV23-1	TRBJ1-5	TRBD1
CASSPSAGLLRDYGYTF	TGTGCCAGCAGCCCGTCTGCGGGCCTCCTAAGGGACTATGGCTACACCTTC	few	TRBV7-3	TRBJ1-2	-
CASSALASSYNEQFF	TGTGCCAGCAGTGCTTTGGCAAGCTCCTACAATGAGCAGTTCTTC	-	TRBV25-1	TRBJ2-1	-
CASSPAFTSNQPQHF	TGCGCCAGCAGCCCAGCGTTCACAAGCAATCAGCCCCAGCATTTT	many	TRBV4-1	TRBJ1-5	-
CASSSGTGFVTEAFF	TGTGCCAGCAGTTCCGGGACAGGATTTGTCACTGAAGCTTTCTTT	many	TRBV28	TRBJ1-1	TRBD1
CASSSPPTDPTDTQYF	TGTGCCAGCAGCTCCCCCCCGACAGACCCCACAGATACGCAGTATTTT	many	TRBV7-2	TRBJ2-3	-
CASSIGQGLETQYF	TGTGCCAGTAGTATCGGACAGGGTCTAGAGACCCAGTACTTC	-	TRBV19	TRBJ2-5	TRBD1
CASSLKPVGGVLEAFF	TGTGCCAGCAGTTTAAAGCCCGTGGGAGGGGTTCTGGAAGCTTTCTTT	many	TRBV27	TRBJ1-1	-
CSVRGQGNEQYF	TGCAGTGTTAGAGGGCAGGGGAACGAGCAGTACTTC	few	TRBV20-1	TRBJ2-7	-
CSVRLVTYNEQFF	TGCAGCGTGAGACTAGTAACCTACAATGAGCAGTTCTTC	-	TRBV29-1	TRBJ2-1	-
CASADKTRGHEQYF	TGTGCCAGCGCGGATAAGACCAGGGGTCACGAGCAGTACTTC	many	TRBV7-8	TRBJ2-7	-
CASSSHPTEHETQYF	TGTGCCAGCAGCTCCCACCCGACGGAGCACGAGACCCAGTACTTC	few	TRBV5-6	TRBJ2-5	-
CASSPEGFYGYTF	TGTGCCAGTAGCCCTGAGGGATTCTATGGCTACACCTTC	many	TRBV19	TRBJ1-2	-
CVSSRDTPYNEQFF	TGTGTCAGCAGCCGGGACACCCCCTACAATGAGCAGTTCTTC	few	TRBV28	TRBJ2-1	-
CASSQLLGLYEQYF	TGCGCCAGCAGCCAACTATTGGGCCTCTACGAGCAGTACTTC	-	TRBV4-1	TRBJ2-7	-
CSAPRYTNEQFF	TGCAGTGCTCCACGGTATACCAATGAGCAGTTCTTC	many	TRBV20-1	TRBJ2-1	-
CASSYVAGGLRETQYF	TGTGCCAGCAGTTACGTGGCGGGGGGGCTCCGAGAGACCCAGTACTTC	-	TRBV6-5	TRBJ2-5	TRBD2
CASSPGPSLSSYEQYF	TGTGCCAGCAGCCCAGGACCGAGTTTGAGCTCCTACGAGCAGTACTTC	few	TRBV3-1	TRBJ2-7	-
CSARSATSYEQYF	TGCAGTGCAAGAAGTGCTACCTCCTACGAGCAGTACTTC	few	TRBV20-1	TRBJ2-7	-
CASSFAGGVNEQFF	TGTGCCAGCAGCTTTGCGGGAGGGGTGAATGAGCAGTTCTTC	few	TRBV7-3	TRBJ2-1	TRBD2